This TCR beta chain originates from a study of shared clonotypes between healthy human individuals. Study results and limitations: Sampling was confined to blood; repertoires within tissues likely differ.

Germline V lookup: CDR1 SGHTS, CDR2 YDEGEE. Trimming removed 3 bases from V and 1 base from J, with 14 bases in between. The CDR3 is made up of 15 amino acids. At the deep level, the assay was run. Clones were read by immunoSEQ multiplex PCR, and TCRdb kept only the in-frame ones, dropping some. The sample lists about 700,000 clones, roughly 70% occurring once. In regard to this clone: What it binds is not known.

The source is a woman aged 25 to 39 in good health. The chain combines TRBV5-8 with TRBJ2-7; perhaps D is TRBD1 or TRBD2 (5 bases each). Sequencing was performed on memory CD4+ T cells sorted from blood. Subset described: CD45RA-negative fraction. CDR3 coding DNA: TGTGCCAGCAGCTCCCGGGACCGATCATCCTACGAGCAGTACTTC. This gives the protein CASSSRDRSSYEQYF.